The 20 T cell receptor beta chains in this list originate from one sample, sequenced in a study of TIL therapy for anti-PD-1-resistant metastatic lung cancer. This was the immunoSEQ v3 assay. Produced via immunoSEQ multiplex PCR; TCRdb's table is partial and in-frame only. The sample includes about 50,000 clones, roughly 70% of them seen just once. As to time point: pre-treatment sample, taken before nivolumab and TIL therapy. Most excised metastases sampled were pleural nodules or supraclavicular lymph nodes. The sample here was tumor tissue, taken at baseline. The receptors shown here come from a person aged 25-80 years with non-small cell lung cancer.

As for this clone: This sample includes further DNA sequences coding for the same CDR3. The V gene is TRBV11-3, the J gene TRBJ2-5, with D unresolved. The CDR3 covers 13 residues. Trimming took off 3 bases at V and 4 bases at J, with 9 bases between the two ends. Germline-derived CDR1 and CDR2 are SGHNT and YENEEA. As DNA, the CDR3 is TGTGCCAGCAGCTTCTCTTCTCGAGAGACCCAGTACTTC. Its protein product is CASSFSSRETQYF.

The V gene is TRBV18, the J gene TRBJ1-6, with D possibly TRBD1 on 5 matching bases. The CDR3 has 16 residues. With 3 bases removed from V and 5 bases from J, the gap between germline ends came to 14 bases. Germline V gives CDR1 KGHSH, CDR2 LQKENI. The CDR3: CASSPAGGVDNSPLHF. CDR3 nucleotides: TGTGCCAGCTCACCGGCCGGGGGGGTTGATAATTCACCCCTCCACTTT.

This sequence joins TRBV5-1 and TRBJ2-1; the D gene is possibly TRBD1 (6 bases). CDR1 SGHRS and CDR2 YFSETQ come from the germline V gene. Trimming left V 0 bases short and J 2 bases short, with 18 bases between. This CDR3 is 18 amino acids long. The CDR3 reads CASSLEPGRGSAYNEQFF. CDR3 nucleotide sequence: TGCGCCAGCAGCTTGGAGCCCGGCAGGGGTTCGGCCTACAATGAGCAGTTCTTC.

This chain links TRBV19 with TRBJ1-5; 9 bases align to TRBD1. The CDR3 is 16 amino acids. The germline CDR1 and CDR2 sequences are LNHDA and SQIVND (reference sequence). V shed 3 bases and J 7 bases; nucleotides not matched to a gene: 10. The DNA for the CDR3 is TGTGCCAGTAGTATTAGAAGGACAGGGGCAGGCCAGCCCCAGCATTTT. It is translated as CASSIRRTGAGQPQHF. The whole variable domain, remainder taken from reference TRBV19 and TRBJ1-5, is DGGITQSPKYLFRKEGQNVTLSCEQNLNHDAMYWYRQDPGQGLRLIYYSQIVNDFQKGDIAEGYSVSREKKESFPLTVTSAQKNPTAFYLCASSIRRTGAGQPQHFGDGTRLSIL.

The J gene is TRBJ2-3, the V gene TRBV15; D gene ambiguous. CDR3 length equals 12 residues. Germline V lookup: CDR1 LNHNV, CDR2 YYDKDF (reference sequence). V shed 5 bases and J shed 9 bases, with 12 bases lying between them. The CDR3 protein is CATSPQAVTQYF. In nucleotides, the CDR3 is TGTGCCACCAGCCCCCAGGCGGTGACGCAGTATTTT.

The CDR3 sequence: CASSTGTADVGEQYF. CDR3 nucleotide sequence: TGCGCCAGCAGCACTGGAACAGCCGACGTTGGGGAGCAGTACTTC. V is TRBV5-1 and J is TRBJ2-7; unclear D gene. The CDR3 spans 15 residues. V lost 4 bases and J 7 bases, leaving 21 bases between the germline ends. The germline CDR1 and CDR2 sequences are SGHRS and YFSETQ.

V usage is TRBV11-2 and J usage is TRBJ2-3; D assignment may be TRBD1 or TRBD2 (5 bases each). V gave up 5 bases and J gave up 4 bases, with 19 bases separating them. This CDR3 is 16 amino acids long. The germline gives CDR1 SGHAT, CDR2 FQNNGV. The CDR3 sequence is CASSPRGRELADTQYF. The DNA of the CDR3 is TGTGCCAGCAGCCCCCGGGGCAGGGAGCTTGCAGATACGCAGTATTTT.

The chain links TRBV7-2 to TRBJ2-3; D gene unclear. The CDR3 has 14 residues. The V gene's germline CDR1 is SGHTA and CDR2 FQGNSA. Trimming cost V 1 base and J 2 bases, with 7 bases left between them. CDR3 region: CASSLGAFTDTQYF. The CDR3 region has the DNA TGTGCCAGCAGCTTAGGTGCGTTCACAGATACGCAGTATTTT. Together with reference TRBV7-2 and TRBJ2-3, the CDR3 gives the full variable domain: GAGVSQSPSNKVTEKGKDVELRCDPISGHTALYWYRQSLGQGLEFLIYFQGNSAPDKSGLPSDRFSAERTGGSVSTLTIQRTQQEDSAVYLCASSLGAFTDTQYFGPGTRLTVL.

This clone appeared a few times. This chain links TRBV7-9 with TRBJ1-3; D is undetermined. Trimming cost V 11 bases and J 2 bases, with 1 base left between them. The CDR3 is made up of 9 amino acids. From germline, CDR1 is SEHNR and CDR2 FQNEAQ (reference sequence). CDR3 nucleotide sequence: TGTGCCCCTGGAAACACCATATATTTT. Amino acids: CAPGNTIYF.

Relative to its sample, this clone is medium-sized. The chain recombines TRBV29-1 with TRBJ2-3; D gene ambiguous. In germline, CDR1 is SQVTM, CDR2 ANQGSEA. The CDR3 is made up of 11 amino acids. Deletions cut 3 bases from V and 6 bases from J, with 7 bases between. DNA of the CDR3: TGCAGCGTTGACCTAGGGGATACGCAGTATTTT. This encodes CSVDLGDTQYF.

The J gene is TRBJ1-5, the V gene TRBV5-6; TRBD1 is a possible D gene (6 bases). This CDR3 is built from 16 residues. The V end was cut by 0 bases, the J end by 6 bases, with 16 bases between. The germline V gene has CDR1 SGHDT and CDR2 YYEEEE. CDR3 amino acids: CASSLGFWGAGQPQHF. CDR3 in DNA: TGTGCCAGCAGCTTGGGTTTTTGGGGGGCAGGTCAGCCCCAGCATTTT.

The rearrangement joins TRBV7-9 to TRBJ2-3, with D possibly TRBD1 on 6 matching bases. The CDR3 has 16 residues. The V gene lost 2 bases and the J gene lost 3 bases, with 15 bases spanning the gap. The germline V gene has CDR1 SEHNR and CDR2 FQNEAQ (reference sequence). The CDR3 sequence: CASSLRTTGTTDTQYF. The CDR3 DNA is TGTGCCAGCAGCTTAAGGACAACAGGGACGACAGATACGCAGTATTTT.

The chain uses TRBV2 and TRBJ2-7, with D unresolved. Trimming pared 0 bases from V and 4 bases from J, leaving 19 bases between. Germline-derived CDR1 and CDR2 are SNHLY and FYNNEI. The CDR3 covers 17 residues. The CDR3 sequence: CASSEADGTEEFYEQYF. The CDR3 region has the DNA TGTGCCAGCAGTGAAGCTGACGGAACGGAAGAATTTTACGAGCAGTACTTC.

This chain connects TRBV28 to TRBJ2-1, with 7 bases matching TRBD2. Germline trimming cut 1 base from V and 0 bases from J; bases unmatched to any gene: 6. The length of the CDR3 is 17 residues. Germline V CDR1 and CDR2: MDHEN, SYDVKM. The CDR3 DNA sequence: TGTGCCAGCAGTTTATTGGCTAGCGGCCTCTCCTACAATGAGCAGTTCTTC. This translates into CASSLLASGLSYNEQFF. Full variable domain (rest looked up from reference TRBV28 and TRBJ2-1): DVKVTQSSRYLVKRTGEKVFLECVQDMDHENMFWYRQDPGLGLRLIYFSYDVKMKEKGDIPEGYSVSREKKERFSLILESASTNQTSMYLCASSLLASGLSYNEQFFGPGTRLTVL.

The chain recombines TRBV19 with TRBJ1-2; D might be TRBD1 (6 bases). This CDR3 region has 14 residues. The germline V gene has CDR1 LNHDA and CDR2 SQIVND (reference sequence). The ends were cut back, 5 bases at V and 0 bases at J, with 10 bases in the middle. CDR3 region: CASSQGTTNYGYTF. CDR3 DNA sequence: TGTGCCAGTAGTCAAGGGACAACTAACTATGGCTACACCTTC.

Here the CDR3 DNA reads TGTGCCTGGAGTCTTAGGGGGTATAGAAAAAACATTCAGTACTTC. Translation: CAWSLRGYRKNIQYF. The rearrangement joins TRBV30 to TRBJ2-4; a possible D gene is TRBD1 (6 bases). In germline, CDR1 is GTSNPN, CDR2 SVGIG (reference sequence). Deletions cut 2 bases from V and 4 bases from J, with 15 bases between. This CDR3 region has 15 residues.

The chain links TRBV2 to TRBJ2-7; 9 nucleotides align to TRBD2. This CDR3 contains 15 residues. The J segment lost 1 base and the V segment lost 6 bases, leaving 7 bases of the junction unmatched. Looked up from germline, CDR1 is SNHLY and CDR2 is FYNNEI. CDR3 sequence reads: CASSLSGRNSYEQYF. CDR3 coding DNA: TGTGCCAGCAGCTTGAGCGGGAGGAATTCCTACGAGCAGTACTTC.

The genes are TRBV27 and TRBJ1-5, with D tentatively TRBD1 (5 bases). CDR3 size: 17 residues. V was clipped by 5 bases and J by 2 bases, with 19 bases between them. Germline V gene sequence: CDR1 MNHEY, CDR2 SMNVEV (reference sequence). The CDR3 DNA reads as TGTGCCAGCAGTGTACAATTTTCAGGGTCGGGCAATCAGCCCCAGCATTTT. As protein: CASSVQFSGSGNQPQHF.

The V and J genes are TRBV5-1 and TRBJ2-2; D could derive from TRBD1 or TRBD2 (5 bases each). The CDR3 contains 15 residues. Germline CDR1 is SGHRS and CDR2 is YFSETQ. V lost 0 bases and J 2 bases, leaving 8 bases between the germline ends. The CDR3 sequence is CASSLAGTNTGELFF. CDR3 nucleotide sequence: TGCGCCAGCAGCTTGGCAGGGACCAACACCGGGGAGCTGTTTTTT.

The chain joins TRBV19 to TRBJ1-5, with D perhaps matching TRBD1 (6 bases). CDR1 and CDR2 (germline): LNHDA, SQIVND (reference sequence). The CDR3 is 15 amino acids. The V end lost 4 bases, the J end lost 4 bases, and 14 bases lay between the germline ends. The chain's CDR3 is CASSTSGGPNQPQHF. CDR3 in DNA: TGTGCCAGTAGTACCTCGGGGGGCCCTAATCAGCCCCAGCATTTT.